The rows below give T cell receptor beta chains drawn from one sample of a study of breast tumors, draining lymph nodes, adjacent tissues. Using its own MiXCR run on the multiplex PCR reads, TCRdb lists one record per CDR3 protein. The sample carries roughly 86,000 distinct CDR3 sequences, around 20% recorded once. The material sequenced was axillary lymph node tissue. These receptors were obtained from a female donor with breast cancer. Some clones in this sample may be carry-over from other donors' samples. CDR3s include the opening cysteine and the closing phenylalanine or tryptophan. D genes are given only for firm matches. Clone size appears in some rows only: once, few, many, or a class for an expanded clone.

V gene: TRBV15; clone size: many; J gene: TRBJ2-3; D gene: .; CDR3 protein: CATSNGADTQYF; CDR3 DNA: TGTGCCACCAGTAACGGCGCAGATACGCAGTATTTT
V gene: TRBV25-1; clone size: many; J gene: TRBJ2-3; D gene: .; CDR3 protein: CASSESLPPTDTQYF; CDR3 DNA: TGTGCCAGCAGTGAATCCCTACCACCCACAGATACGCAGTATTTT
V gene: TRBV7-8; clone size: many; J gene: TRBJ2-7; D gene: TRBD1; CDR3 protein: CASSPRDRFYEQYF; CDR3 DNA: TGTGCCAGCAGCCCGCGGGACAGGTTCTACGAGCAGTACTTC
V gene: TRBV20-1; clone size: many; J gene: TRBJ2-7; D gene: TRBD2; CDR3 protein: CSASRGTSGRYEQYF; CDR3 DNA: TGCAGTGCTAGCAGGGGGACTAGCGGGAGGTACGAGCAGTACTTC
V gene: TRBV30; clone size: .; J gene: TRBJ2-1; D gene: TRBD2; CDR3 protein: CAWSALAGGKIF; CDR3 DNA: TGTGCCTGGAGTGCGCTAGCGGGAGGGAAAATCTTC
V gene: TRBV7-9; clone size: many; J gene: TRBJ1-2; D gene: .; CDR3 protein: CASTMGAQGRPNYGYTF; CDR3 DNA: TGTGCCAGCACCATGGGCGCACAGGGCCGTCCTAACTATGGCTACACCTTC
V gene: TRBV27; clone size: few; J gene: TRBJ2-6; D gene: .; CDR3 protein: CASRSEASGANVLTF; CDR3 DNA: TGTGCCAGCCGGTCTGAGGCCTCTGGGGCCAACGTCCTGACTTTC
V gene: TRBV20-1; clone size: .; J gene: TRBJ2-7; D gene: .; CDR3 protein: CSARDRGGYYEQYF; CDR3 DNA: TGCAGTGCTAGAGATAGGGGGGGCTACTACGAGCAGTACTTC
V gene: TRBV27; clone size: once; J gene: TRBJ1-5; D gene: .; CDR3 protein: CASRAGLGGLSNQPQHF; CDR3 DNA: TGTGCCAGCAGGGCAGGCCTAGGGGGACTTAGCAATCAGCCCCAGCATTTT
V gene: TRBV12-3/TRBV12-4; clone size: many; J gene: TRBJ2-7; D gene: .; CDR3 protein: CASSLSRGWGSSYEQYF; CDR3 DNA: TGTGCCAGCAGCTTAAGCCGGGGCTGGGGGAGCTCCTACGAGCAGTACTTC
V gene: TRBV5-1; clone size: many; J gene: TRBJ1-2; D gene: TRBD1; CDR3 protein: CASSSGQALYYGYTF; CDR3 DNA: TGCGCCAGCAGCTCGGGACAGGCTCTTTACTATGGCTACACCTTC
V gene: TRBV12-3/TRBV12-4; clone size: .; J gene: TRBJ1-6; D gene: .; CDR3 protein: CASCARQNSPLHF; CDR3 DNA: TGTGCCAGCTGTGCAAGACAGAATTCGCCCCTCCACTTT
V gene: TRBV9; clone size: .; J gene: TRBJ1-6; D gene: TRBD1; CDR3 protein: CASAGQLYNSPLHF; CDR3 DNA: TGTGCCAGCGCGGGACAGCTATATAATTCACCCCTCCACTTT
V gene: TRBV5-5; clone size: few; J gene: TRBJ2-3; D gene: .; CDR3 protein: CASSSYDPTDTQYF; CDR3 DNA: TGTGCCAGCAGCTCCTACGATCCCACAGATACGCAGTATTTT
V gene: TRBV4-3; clone size: few; J gene: TRBJ2-5; D gene: .; CDR3 protein: CASSQRRGTIQETQYF; CDR3 DNA: TGCGCCAGCAGCCAACGAAGGGGGACAATCCAAGAGACCCAGTACTTC
V gene: TRBV20-1; clone size: many; J gene: TRBJ2-7; D gene: TRBD2; CDR3 protein: CSAREGLAGYEQYF; CDR3 DNA: TGCAGTGCTAGAGAAGGACTAGCGGGCTACGAGCAGTACTTC
V gene: TRBV7-2; clone size: .; J gene: TRBJ2-5; D gene: TRBD2; CDR3 protein: CASSRRGLAIQETQYF; CDR3 DNA: TGTGCCAGCAGCCGACGGGGACTAGCGATCCAAGAGACCCAGTACTTC
V gene: TRBV11-3; clone size: many; J gene: TRBJ2-1; D gene: TRBD2; CDR3 protein: CASSFSGVLTYNEQFF; CDR3 DNA: TGTGCCAGCAGCTTTAGCGGGGTTTTGACCTACAATGAGCAGTTCTTC